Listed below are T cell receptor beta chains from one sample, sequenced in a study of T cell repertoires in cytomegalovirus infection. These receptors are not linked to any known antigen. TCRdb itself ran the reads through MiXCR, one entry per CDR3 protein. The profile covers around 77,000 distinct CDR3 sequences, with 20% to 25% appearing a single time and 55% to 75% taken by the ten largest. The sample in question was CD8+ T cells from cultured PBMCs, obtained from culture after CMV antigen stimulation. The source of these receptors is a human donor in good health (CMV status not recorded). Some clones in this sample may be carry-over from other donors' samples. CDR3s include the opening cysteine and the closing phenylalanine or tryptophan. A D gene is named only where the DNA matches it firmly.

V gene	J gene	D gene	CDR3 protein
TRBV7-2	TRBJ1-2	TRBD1	CASSQWGQGWQPGYTF
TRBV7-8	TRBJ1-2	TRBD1	CASSFRGDSKDYGYTF
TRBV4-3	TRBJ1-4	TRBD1	CASSRSAQGAREKLFF
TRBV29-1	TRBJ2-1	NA	CSVERGFGEQFF
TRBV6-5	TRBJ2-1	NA	CASSNPGGSYNEQFF
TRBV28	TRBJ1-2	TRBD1	CASSLPGQRLYGYTF
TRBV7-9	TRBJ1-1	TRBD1	CASSPQGSTEAFF
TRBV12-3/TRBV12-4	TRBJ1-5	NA	CASSSRVGQPQHF
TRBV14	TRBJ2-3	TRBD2	CASSRGAGGIDTQYF
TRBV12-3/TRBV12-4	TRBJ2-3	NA	CASSLGTRDGRYF
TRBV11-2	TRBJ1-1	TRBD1	CASSLWTGNLNTEAFF
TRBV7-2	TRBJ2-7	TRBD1	CASSFGTGTYEQYF
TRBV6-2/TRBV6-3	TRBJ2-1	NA	CASGAGAYNEQFF
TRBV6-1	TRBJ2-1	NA	CASSPMGKGGRDEQFF
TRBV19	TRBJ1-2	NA	CASSMMEAHYGYTF
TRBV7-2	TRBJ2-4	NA	CASSLEEMVLAKNIQYF
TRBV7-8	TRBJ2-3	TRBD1	CASILQGARADTQYF
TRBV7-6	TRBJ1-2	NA	CASSLEWGSSTEPDF
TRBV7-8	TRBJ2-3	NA	CASSDPMGPQRDTQYF
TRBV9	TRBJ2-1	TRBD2	CASSPGAGGPYEQFF
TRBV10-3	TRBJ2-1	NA	CAISESREFYNEQFF
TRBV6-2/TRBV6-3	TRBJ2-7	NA	CASSYSGGTPKVEQYF
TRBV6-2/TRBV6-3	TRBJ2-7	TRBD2	CASSLGGTEQYF
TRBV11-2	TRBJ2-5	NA	CASGLAGPQETQYF
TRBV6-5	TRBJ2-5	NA	CASSSPRGPESPQYF
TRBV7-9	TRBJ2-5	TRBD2	CASSQASGGKARETQYF
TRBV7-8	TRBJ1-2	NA	CASSLAGTESNYGYTF
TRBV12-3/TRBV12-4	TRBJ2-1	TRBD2	CASSPASGGLKIHNEQFF
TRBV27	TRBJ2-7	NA	CASSPAEGSYEQYF
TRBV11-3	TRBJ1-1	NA	CASSYLKGSQAFF
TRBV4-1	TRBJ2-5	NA	CASSQDQASRGETQYF